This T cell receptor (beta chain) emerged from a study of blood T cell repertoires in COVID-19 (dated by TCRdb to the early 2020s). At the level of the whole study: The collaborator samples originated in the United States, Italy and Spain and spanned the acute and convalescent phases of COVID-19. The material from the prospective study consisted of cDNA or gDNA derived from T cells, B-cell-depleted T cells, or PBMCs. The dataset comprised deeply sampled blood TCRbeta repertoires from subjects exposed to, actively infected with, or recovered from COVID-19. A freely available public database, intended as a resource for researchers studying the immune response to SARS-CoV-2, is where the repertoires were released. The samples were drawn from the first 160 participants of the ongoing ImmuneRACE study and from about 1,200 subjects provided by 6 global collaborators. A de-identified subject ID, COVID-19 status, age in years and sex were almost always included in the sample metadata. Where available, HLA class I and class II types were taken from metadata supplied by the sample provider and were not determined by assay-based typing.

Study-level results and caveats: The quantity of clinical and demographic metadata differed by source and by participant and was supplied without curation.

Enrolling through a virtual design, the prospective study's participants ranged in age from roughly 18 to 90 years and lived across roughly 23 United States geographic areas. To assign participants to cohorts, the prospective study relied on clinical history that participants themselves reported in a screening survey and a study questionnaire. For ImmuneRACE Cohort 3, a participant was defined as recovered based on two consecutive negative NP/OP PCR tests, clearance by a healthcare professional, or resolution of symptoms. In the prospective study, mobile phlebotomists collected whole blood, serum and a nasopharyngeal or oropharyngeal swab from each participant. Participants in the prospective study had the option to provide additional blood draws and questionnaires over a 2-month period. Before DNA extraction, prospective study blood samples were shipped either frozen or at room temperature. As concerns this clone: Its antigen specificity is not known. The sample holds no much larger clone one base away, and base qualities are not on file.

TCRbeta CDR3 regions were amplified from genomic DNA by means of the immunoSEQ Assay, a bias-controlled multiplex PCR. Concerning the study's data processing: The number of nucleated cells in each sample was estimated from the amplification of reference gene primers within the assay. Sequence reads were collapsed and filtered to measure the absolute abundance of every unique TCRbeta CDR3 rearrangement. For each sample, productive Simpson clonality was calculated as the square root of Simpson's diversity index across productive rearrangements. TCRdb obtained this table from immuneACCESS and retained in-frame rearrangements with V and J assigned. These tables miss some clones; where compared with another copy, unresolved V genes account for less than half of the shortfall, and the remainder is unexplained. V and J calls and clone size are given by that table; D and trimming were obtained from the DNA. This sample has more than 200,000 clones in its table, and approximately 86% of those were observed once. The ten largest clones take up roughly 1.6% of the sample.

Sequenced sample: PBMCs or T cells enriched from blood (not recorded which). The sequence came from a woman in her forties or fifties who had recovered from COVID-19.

The CDR3 region: CASSLSERARVLDEQYF. The DNA is as follows: TGTGCCAGCAGCTTGTCGGAGCGGGCTAGGGTTTTAGACGAGCAGTACTTC. The sequence links TRBV7-9 to TRBJ2-7; the D segment could be TRBD2, given 6 matching bases. There are 17 amino acids in the CDR3, from cysteine to phenylalanine inclusive. CDR3 DNA only is kept here, 51 bases in frame from base 1. As encoded in the germline V gene (reference sequence), CDR1 is SEHNR while CDR2 is FQNEAQ. V is cut by 3 bases and J by 5 bases, and the space between the germline ends is 23 bases.